The 25 T cell receptor beta chains in this list originate from one sample, sequenced in a study of blood T cell repertoires in COVID-19. The table came from immunoSEQ multiplex PCR; TCRdb's copy has only in-frame clones and leaves some out. The sample holds about 250,000 clones; approximately 80% are singletons and the top ten take 27%. The sequenced material came from peripheral blood. These receptor sequences come from a man in his forties or fifties with acute or convalescent COVID-19.

In this sample, this clone turned up once. The chain links TRBV2 to TRBJ1-1; TRBD1 matches at 9 bases. The CDR3 runs to 14 residues. Trimming at V came to 6 bases and at J to 5 bases, leaving 7 bases not matched to a gene. Germline V CDR1 and CDR2: SNHLY, FYNNEI. CDR3 region: CASRSTGGSTEAFF. CDR3 sequence (DNA): TGTGCCAGCAGATCGACAGGGGGGAGTACTGAAGCTTTCTTT.

This sequence joins TRBV18 and TRBJ1-1, with TRBD1 as a possible D gene (6 bases). Germline CDR1 is KGHSH and CDR2 is LQKENI. Trimming shortened V by 4 bases and J by 1 base, and 10 bases separated the two germline ends. This CDR3 comprises 14 residues. CDR3 in amino acids: CASSLGGPNTEAFF. CDR3 in DNA: TGTGCCAGCTCACTTGGGGGCCCGAACACTGAAGCTTTCTTT.

This rearrangement joins TRBV11-1 to TRBJ1-1; maybe TRBD1 (5 bases). The germline V and J ends were trimmed by 5 bases and 1 base, with 14 bases remaining between them. Germline V gene sequence: CDR1 SGHAT, CDR2 FQDESV (reference sequence). The CDR3 sequence is 15 residues long. As DNA, the CDR3 is TGTGCCAGCAGCAACGACCTAACAGGGAACACTGAAGCTTTCTTT. The encoded protein is CASSNDLTGNTEAFF.

The gene calls are TRBV3-1 (or the pseudogene TRBV3-2) and TRBJ2-2; a weak D match, TRBD2 (5 bases). From germline, CDR1 is LGHDT and CDR2 YNNKEL (reference sequence). Trimming cost V 3 bases and J 0 bases, with 14 bases left between them. The CDR3 length is 17 residues. Here the CDR3 DNA reads TGTGCCAGCAGCCAGGACGGACTGGGCGCGAACACCGGGGAGCTGTTTTTT. This sequence encodes CASSQDGLGANTGELFF.

The chain combines TRBV4-3 with TRBJ1-2; TRBD1 might be the D (5 bases). Germline CDR1 is LGHNA and CDR2 is YSLEER. This CDR3 spans 16 amino acids. Trimming took 0 bases from V and 4 from J, leaving 15 bases between them. Written as DNA, the CDR3 is TGCGCCAGCAGCCAAGATCCCGGCAGGGTGGCCTATGGCTACACCTTC. Its protein is CASSQDPGRVAYGYTF.

The rearrangement links TRBV13 to TRBJ2-1; the match to TRBD1 covers 8 bases. The CDR3 extends over 15 amino acids. The germline CDR1 and CDR2 sequences are PRHDT and FYEKMQ (reference sequence). V dropped 3 bases and J dropped 5; count of bases not matched to a gene: 6. The CDR3 loop is CASSFPQGAHNEQFF. CDR3 DNA sequence: TGTGCCAGCAGCTTCCCGCAGGGGGCCCACAATGAGCAGTTCTTC.

The rearrangement links TRBV19 to TRBJ1-4, with D unresolved. V lost 6 bases and J lost 6, with 14 bases in between. This CDR3 spans 14 amino acids. CDR1 is LNHDA, CDR2 SQIVND, per germline (reference sequence). CDR3 protein: CASRDVGRDEKLFF. The CDR3 nucleotides read TGTGCCAGTAGGGACGTCGGGAGAGATGAAAAACTGTTTTTT.

The chain couples TRBV6-1 to TRBJ2-7, with D perhaps TRBD2 (6 bases). CDR1 MNHNS and CDR2 SASEGT come from the germline V gene. V gave up 2 bases and J gave up 6 bases, with 17 bases separating them. The length of the CDR3 is 15 residues. The CDR3 DNA reads as TGTGCCAGCAGTGAAACGACGGGAGAGTGGGGCGAGCAGTACTTC. Amino acid sequence: CASSETTGEWGEQYF.

This sequence joins TRBV4-3 and TRBJ1-2, with D hard to call. The CDR3 is 14 residues long. Germline assignment: CDR1 LGHNA and CDR2 YSLEER. V lost 2 bases and J lost 8, with 15 bases in between. This chain's CDR3 is CASSQNGVWEGYTF. The DNA for the CDR3 is TGCGCCAGCAGCCAAAACGGGGTCTGGGAGGGCTACACCTTC.

This clone has just one count. CDR3 coding DNA: TGCGCCAGCAGCTCGGGAGGGCGGGGAGATACGCAGTATTTT. This translates into CASSSGGRGDTQYF. V usage is TRBV5-1 and J usage is TRBJ2-3; TRBD2 agrees at 8 bases. V trimming: 3 bases; J trimming: 5 bases; junction bases outside the gene matches: 5. This CDR3 has 14 residues. The V gene's germline CDR1 is SGHRS and CDR2 YFSETQ.

In nucleotides, the CDR3 is TGTGCCAGCAGCCTCAGGGGTGCGAGCAATCAGCCCCAGCATTTT. This sequence encodes CASSLRGASNQPQHF. The chain has TRBV7-2 and TRBJ1-5, with a tentative D call TRBD1 (6 bases). V was trimmed by 5 bases and J by 1 base, leaving 12 bases between them. The CDR3 has 15 amino acids. Germline values: CDR1 SGHTA, CDR2 FQGNSA.

The chain is built from TRBV7-2 and TRBJ1-5; 8 bases agree with TRBD1. Germline trimming cut 1 base from V and 6 bases from J; bases unmatched to any gene: 8. This CDR3 is 16 amino acids long. In germline, CDR1 is SGHTA, CDR2 FQGNSA. CDR3 region: CASSLEGRGQGQPQHF. CDR3 nucleotide sequence: TGTGCCAGCAGCTTAGAGGGCAGGGGGCAAGGTCAGCCCCAGCATTTT. The entire variable domain, with the rest obtained from reference TRBV7-2 and TRBJ1-5, is as follows: GAGVSQSPSNKVTEKGKDVELRCDPISGHTALYWYRQSLGQGLEFLIYFQGNSAPDKSGLPSDRFSAERTGGSVSTLTIQRTQQEDSAVYLCASSLEGRGQGQPQHFGDGTRLSIL.

The genes are TRBV7-3 and TRBJ2-3, with no clear D. The ends were cut back, 0 bases at V and 0 bases at J, with 4 bases in the middle. This CDR3 region has 14 residues. Looked up from germline, CDR1 is SGHTA and CDR2 is FQGTGA. CDR3 in DNA: TGTGCCAGCAGCTTAACCCAAAGCACAGATACGCAGTATTTT. Amino acid sequence: CASSLTQSTDTQYF. Variable domain in full (rest from reference TRBV7-3 and TRBJ2-3): GAGVSQTPSNKVTEKGKYVELRCDPISGHTALYWYRQSLGQGPEFLIYFQGTGAADDSGLPNDRFFAVRPEGSVSTLKIQRTERGDSAVYLCASSLTQSTDTQYFGPGTRLTVL.

This clone appeared a single time. The J gene is TRBJ1-1, the V gene TRBV7-6; no clear D gene. The germline CDR1 and CDR2 sequences are SGHVS and FNYEAQ. V shed 5 bases and J shed 11 bases, with 18 bases lying between them. The CDR3 runs to 13 residues. The CDR3 loop is CASSPGGPVGAFF. CDR3 DNA sequence: TGTGCCAGCAGCCCCGGAGGGCCCGTGGGGGCTTTCTTT.

This clone was counted only a few times. The chain links TRBV7-2 to TRBJ2-5; D gene ambiguous. The ends were cut back, 1 base at V and 4 bases at J, with 10 bases in the middle. This CDR3 contains 14 residues. Germline V CDR1 and CDR2: SGHTA, FQGNSA. CDR3 in amino acids: CASSLDRVPETQYF. The CDR3 DNA reads as TGTGCCAGCAGCTTAGATCGGGTTCCAGAGACCCAGTACTTC.

CDR3 sequence (DNA): TGCAGCGCCGAGAGTTGGGACAGGGGATCTGCGACCTACGAGCAGTACTTC. Protein product: CSAESWDRGSATYEQYF. The chain couples TRBV29-1 to TRBJ2-7; 10 nucleotides agree with TRBD1. Germline trimming cut 7 bases from V and 2 bases from J; bases unmatched to any gene: 17. The CDR3 is made up of 17 amino acids. The V gene's germline CDR1 is SQVTM and CDR2 ANQGSEA.

The rearrangement uses TRBV7-9 and TRBJ1-2; D is undetermined. CDR3 length: 14 residues. Germline V lookup: CDR1 SEHNR, CDR2 FQNEAQ (reference sequence). The V gene lost 5 bases and the J gene lost 5 bases, with 15 bases spanning the gap. The CDR3 DNA reads TGTGCCAGCAGCACCGCATCGGGATTATATGGCTACACCTTC. This gives the protein CASSTASGLYGYTF.

The chain has TRBV7-9 and TRBJ1-2; D is ambiguous. The V end was cut by 1 base, the J end by 3 bases, with 6 bases between. Per the germline V gene, CDR1 is SEHNR and CDR2 is FQNEAQ (reference sequence). This CDR3 spans 13 amino acids. Here the CDR3 reads CASSLDMDYGYTF. In nucleotides, the CDR3 is TGTGCCAGCAGCTTAGACATGGACTATGGCTACACCTTC.

This clone was observed many times. The chain has TRBV4-3 and TRBJ2-6; perhaps TRBD2 as D (5 bases). This CDR3 comprises 16 residues. V lost 3 bases to trimming and J lost 6 bases, with 15 bases between them. In germline, CDR1 is LGHNA, CDR2 YSLEER. The CDR3 DNA reads as TGCGCCAGCAGCCATTGGGGAGTACCTGAGGCCAACGTCCTGACTTTC. Its protein is CASSHWGVPEANVLTF.

J is TRBJ1-4 and V is TRBV19, with 9 bases aligning to TRBD1. Trimming took 3 bases from V and 7 from J; bases not matched to a gene: 3. Germline CDR1 reads LNHDA; CDR2 reads SQIVND (reference sequence). CDR3 length: 14 residues. The CDR3 reads CASSIGTGSEKLFF. The DNA of the CDR3 is TGTGCCAGTAGTATCGGGACAGGGAGTGAAAAACTGTTTTTT.

The V and J genes are TRBV5-1 and TRBJ1-1; TRBD1 matches 10 bases. Germline CDR1 reads SGHRS; CDR2 reads YFSETQ. V lost 3 bases, J lost 5 bases, and 7 bases stayed unmatched. The CDR3 has 15 residues. The CDR3 sequence is CASSSGQGWETEAFF. As DNA, the CDR3 is TGCGCCAGCAGCTCGGGACAGGGGTGGGAAACTGAAGCTTTCTTT.

The chain is built from TRBV6-5 and TRBJ1-4; D is uncertain. Germline lookup yields CDR1 MNHEY and CDR2 SVGAGI. The CDR3 is made up of 14 amino acids. The ends were cut back, 2 bases at V and 3 bases at J, with 7 bases in the middle. The CDR3 reads CASSYEQANEKLFF. In nucleotides, the CDR3 is TGTGCCAGCAGTTACGAGCAGGCTAATGAAAAACTGTTTTTT.

Notes on this clone: The same CDR3 can be traced to other DNA sequences in this sample. The chain uses TRBV4-3 and TRBJ2-7, with TRBD2 identical over 10 bases. V shed 1 base, J shed 0 bases, and the junction held 0 bases outside the gene matches. This CDR3 comprises 15 residues. Germline CDR1 is LGHNA and CDR2 is YSLEER. In DNA, the CDR3 is TGCGCCAGCAGCCAAGGACTAGCGGGCTCCTACGAGCAGTACTTC. Translated: CASSQGLAGSYEQYF.

The rearrangement links TRBV6-5 to TRBJ2-1; the match to TRBD2 covers 7 bases. The trim removed 8 bases at V and 7 bases at J, leaving 11 bases unmatched. Germline CDR1 and CDR2: MNHEY and SVGAGI. The CDR3 contains 14 residues. CDR3 protein: CASLRASGTNEQFF. The CDR3 DNA follows: TGTGCCAGCCTCAGGGCTAGCGGTACGAATGAGCAGTTCTTC.

This rearrangement joins TRBV11-2 to TRBJ2-2; 7 bases are a match to TRBD2. There are 18 residues in the CDR3. V dropped 5 bases and J dropped 0; count of bases not matched to a gene: 12. The germline gives CDR1 SGHAT, CDR2 FQNNGV. CDR3 residues: CASSPHRMAGANTGELFF. The CDR3 region has the DNA TGTGCCAGCAGCCCGCACCGTATGGCGGGGGCGAACACCGGGGAGCTGTTTTTT.